This T cell receptor beta chain is from a study of molecular identifiers for immune sequencing clone quantification. Background on the study: The replicates split RNA from around 18,000 or 91,000 naive CD8 cells five ways and sequenced four. Study-level results: Spiked-in Jurkat TCR RNA corresponding to one cell was reported as detectable against more than 950,000 naive cells.

TCRdb passed the PCR reads through MiXCR, listing each CDR3 protein once. Here the sample spans around 70,000 distinct CDR3 sequences, about 18% being singletons. In regard to this clonotype: Its antigen is unknown. One base away lies a much larger clone, so this may be a sequencing read error.

The sorting of naive CD8 T cells used the CD8+CD4-CCR7+CD45RA+ phenotype. Germline assignment: CDR1 LNHDA and CDR2 SQIVND (reference sequence). The CDR3 loop spans 15 amino acids. Trimming took 2 bases from V and 6 from J, leaving 14 bases between them. Input material: naive CD8+ T cells from blood, with Jurkat cell RNA spiked in. Documented subset: FACS-sorted CD8+CD4-CCR7+CD45RA+ naive T cells. This chain joins TRBV19 and TRBJ1-5; D possibly corresponds to TRBD1 (5 bases). The receptor comes from a human donor in good health. Some libraries in this study had Jurkat cell RNA spiked in. In DNA form, the CDR3 reads TGTGCCAGTAGTATATGGGGCGAGGACGGTCAGCCCCAGCATTTT. This sequence encodes CASSIWGEDGQPQHF.